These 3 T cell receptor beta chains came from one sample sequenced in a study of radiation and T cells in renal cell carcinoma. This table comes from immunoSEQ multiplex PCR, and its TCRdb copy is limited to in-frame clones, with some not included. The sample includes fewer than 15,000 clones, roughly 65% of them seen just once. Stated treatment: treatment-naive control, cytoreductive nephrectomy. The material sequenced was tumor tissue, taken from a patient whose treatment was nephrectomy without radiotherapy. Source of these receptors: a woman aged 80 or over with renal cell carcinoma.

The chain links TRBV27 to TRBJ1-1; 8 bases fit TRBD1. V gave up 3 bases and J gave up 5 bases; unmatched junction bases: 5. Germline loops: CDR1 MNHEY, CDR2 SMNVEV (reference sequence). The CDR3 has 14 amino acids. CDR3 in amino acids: CASSFQGALTEAFF. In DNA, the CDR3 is TGTGCCAGCAGTTTTCAGGGGGCGTTAACTGAAGCTTTCTTT.

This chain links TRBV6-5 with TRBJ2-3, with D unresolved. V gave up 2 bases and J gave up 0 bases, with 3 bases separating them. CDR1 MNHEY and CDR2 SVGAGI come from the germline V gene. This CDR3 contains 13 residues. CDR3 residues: CASSYGSTDTQYF. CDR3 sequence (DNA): TGTGCCAGCAGTTACGGTAGCACAGATACGCAGTATTTT.

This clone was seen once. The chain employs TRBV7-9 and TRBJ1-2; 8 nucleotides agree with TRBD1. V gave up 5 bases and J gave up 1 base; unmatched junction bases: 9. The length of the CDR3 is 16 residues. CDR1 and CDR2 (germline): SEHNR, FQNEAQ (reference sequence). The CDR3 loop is CASSRLGTGHNYGYTF. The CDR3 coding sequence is TGTGCCAGCAGCCGACTCGGGACAGGCCATAACTATGGCTACACCTTC.